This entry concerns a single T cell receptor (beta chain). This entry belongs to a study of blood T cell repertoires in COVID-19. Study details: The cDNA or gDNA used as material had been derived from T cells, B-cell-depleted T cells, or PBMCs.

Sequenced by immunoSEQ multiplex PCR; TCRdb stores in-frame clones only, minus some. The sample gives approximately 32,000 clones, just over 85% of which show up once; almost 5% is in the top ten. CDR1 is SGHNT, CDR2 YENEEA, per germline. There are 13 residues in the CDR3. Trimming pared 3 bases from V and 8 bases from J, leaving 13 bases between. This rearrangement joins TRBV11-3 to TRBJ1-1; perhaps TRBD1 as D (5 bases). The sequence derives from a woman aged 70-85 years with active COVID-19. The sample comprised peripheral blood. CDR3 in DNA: TGTGCCAGCAGCTTCGCATCGGGGGGAGAAGCTTTCTTT. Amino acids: CASSFASGGEAFF.